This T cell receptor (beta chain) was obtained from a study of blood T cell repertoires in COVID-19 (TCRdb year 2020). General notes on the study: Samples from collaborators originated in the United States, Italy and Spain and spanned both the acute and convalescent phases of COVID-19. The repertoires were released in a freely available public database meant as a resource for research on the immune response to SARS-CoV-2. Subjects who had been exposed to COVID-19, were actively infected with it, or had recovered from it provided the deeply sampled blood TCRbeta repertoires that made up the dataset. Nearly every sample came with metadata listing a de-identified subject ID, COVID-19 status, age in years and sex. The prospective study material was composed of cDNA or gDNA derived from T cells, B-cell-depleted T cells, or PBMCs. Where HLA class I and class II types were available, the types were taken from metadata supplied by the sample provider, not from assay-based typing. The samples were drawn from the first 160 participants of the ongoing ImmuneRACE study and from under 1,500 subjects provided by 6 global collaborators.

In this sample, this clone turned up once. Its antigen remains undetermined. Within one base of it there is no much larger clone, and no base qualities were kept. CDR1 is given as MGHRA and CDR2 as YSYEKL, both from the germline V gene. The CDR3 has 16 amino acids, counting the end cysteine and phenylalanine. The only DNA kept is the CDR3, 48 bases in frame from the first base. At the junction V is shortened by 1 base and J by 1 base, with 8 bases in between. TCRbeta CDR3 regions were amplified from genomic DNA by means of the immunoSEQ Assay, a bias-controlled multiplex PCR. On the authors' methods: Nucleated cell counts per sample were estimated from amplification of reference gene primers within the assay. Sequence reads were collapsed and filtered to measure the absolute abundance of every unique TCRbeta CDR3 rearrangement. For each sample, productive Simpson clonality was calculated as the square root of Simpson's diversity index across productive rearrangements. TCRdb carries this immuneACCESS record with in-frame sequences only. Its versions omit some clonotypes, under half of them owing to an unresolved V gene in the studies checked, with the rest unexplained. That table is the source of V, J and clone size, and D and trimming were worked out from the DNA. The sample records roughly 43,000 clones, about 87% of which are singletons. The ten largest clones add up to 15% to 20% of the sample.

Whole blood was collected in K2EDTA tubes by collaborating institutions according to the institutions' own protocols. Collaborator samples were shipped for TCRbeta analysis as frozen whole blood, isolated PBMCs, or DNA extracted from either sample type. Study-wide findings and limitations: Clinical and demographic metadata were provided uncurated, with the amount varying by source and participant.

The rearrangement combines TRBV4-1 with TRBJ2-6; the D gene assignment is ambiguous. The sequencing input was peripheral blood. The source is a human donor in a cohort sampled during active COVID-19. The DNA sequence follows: TGCGCCAGCAGCCAAGCCCCCCAATCTGGGGCCAACGTCCTGACTTTC. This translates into CASSQAPQSGANVLTF.